This T cell receptor beta chain was observed in a study of blood T cells in healthy people across ages. Next came a second PCR, run for 7 to 11 cycles, which used a sample-barcoded 5' primer along with a J-beta primer mix. TCRdb re-called the 5' RACE reads with MiXCR, one entry per CDR3 protein. There are more than 700,000 distinct CDR3 sequences in the sample; 53% occur only once, and about 38% lies in the top ten. CDR3 length: 14 amino acids. Per the germline V gene, CDR1 is MDHEN and CDR2 is SYDVKM. The origin of this receptor is a man older than 75 in good health. The chain employs TRBV28 and TRBJ2-4; either TRBD1 or TRBD2 may supply D (7 bases each). Matching the DNA end better, TRBJ2-7 makes the J call doubtful. The sample comprised blood. The CDR3 reads CAIRDRRGGVEQYF. The CDR3 nucleotides read TGTGCCATCCGGGATCGCAGGGGGGGGGTCGAGCAGTACTTC.